The 28 T cell receptor beta chains below were found in one sample sequenced in a study of patients and donors after allogeneic stem cell transplantation. TCRdb used MiXCR to reprocess the RT-PCR reads, holding one entry per CDR3 protein. The sample has 920,000 or so distinct CDR3 sequences, approximately 19% seen once. The source material was blood, either unsorted or a sorted T cell fraction (not recorded which). Source of these receptors: a human donor who was either an allogeneic HSCT recipient or a stem cell or donor lymphocyte infusion donor (not recorded which). It is not recorded whose cells these are; they may come from a transplant donor.

The CDR3 coding sequence is TGTGCCAGCAGCCCGACGCGGCAGGCTCATAATGAAAAACTGTTTTTT. As protein: CASSPTRQAHNEKLFF. The chain recombines TRBV14 with TRBJ1-4; D is undetermined. Trimming removed 4 bases at V and 4 bases at J, with 16 bases between. Germline CDR1 SGHDN, CDR2 FVKESK. The CDR3 has 16 amino acids.

The V and J genes are TRBV20-1 and TRBJ2-7; 8 positions agree with TRBD2. The CDR3 has 14 residues. V lost 5 bases, J lost 2 bases, and 8 bases stayed unmatched. Germline values: CDR1 DFQATT, CDR2 SNEGSKA (reference sequence). CDR3 residues: CSAASDGGAYEQYF. CDR3 coding DNA: TGCAGTGCTGCTAGCGACGGGGGGGCCTACGAGCAGTACTTC.

J is TRBJ2-7 and V is TRBV5-6; 9 bases match TRBD1. Trimming at V came to 0 bases and at J to 5 bases, leaving 3 bases not matched to a gene. The CDR3 is 14 amino acids. Germline lookup yields CDR1 SGHDT and CDR2 YYEEEE. The CDR3 reads CASSLVDRGNEQYF. CDR3 nucleotide sequence: TGTGCCAGCAGCTTGGTGGACAGGGGCAACGAGCAGTACTTC. Full variable domain (remainder filled in from reference TRBV5-6 and TRBJ2-7): DAGVTQSPTHLIKTRGQQVTLRCSPKSGHDTVSWYQQALGQGPQFIFQYYEEEERQRGNFPDRFSGHQFPNYSSELNVNALLLGDSALYLCASSLVDRGNEQYFGPGTRLTVT.

This clonotype was picked up a small number of times. The chain links TRBV12-3 or TRBV12-4 to TRBJ1-1; 7 nucleotides agree with TRBD1. The CDR3 has 14 residues. V lost 4 bases, J lost 8 bases, and 10 bases stayed unmatched. The CDR3 DNA sequence: TGTGCCAGCAGTTCTGGGGAGGGGGCCCTAGAAGCTTTCTTT. This encodes CASSSGEGALEAFF.

The V call is TRBV12-3 or TRBV12-4, the J call TRBJ2-7, with D possibly called TRBD1 or TRBD2 (5 bases each). This CDR3 spans 17 amino acids. V was pared by 3 bases and J by 4 bases, with 22 bases between. CDR3 region: CASSFGWGERTSYEQYF. The CDR3 bases are TGTGCCAGCAGTTTTGGGTGGGGTGAGCGGACATCTTACGAGCAGTACTTC.

This clonotype was recorded a few times. The chain has TRBV21-1 and TRBJ2-1; TRBD1 was called by the table and not checked on the DNA. TRBV21-1 is given as a pseudogene. This CDR3 region has 19 residues. The CDR3 DNA reads as TGTGCCAGCAGCAAAGGATCCGTGTCCGGGGACCTCTCCTACAATGAGCAGTTCTTC. As protein: CASSKGSVSGDLSYNEQFF.

This rearrangement joins TRBV4-3 to TRBJ1-4; 8 bases agree with TRBD1. The germline CDR1 and CDR2 sequences are LGHNA and YSLEER. J lost 2 bases, V lost 4 bases, and 3 bases had no gene match. The CDR3 covers 15 residues. The CDR3 nucleotides read TGCGCCAGCAGCCGACAGGGGTCGACTAATGAAAAACTGTTTTTT. It specifies CASSRQGSTNEKLFF.

This clonotype was observed a handful of times. The rearrangement uses TRBV6-5 and TRBJ1-3, with D maybe TRBD1 (5 bases). Trimming removed 0 bases at V and 2 bases at J, with 11 bases between. The CDR3 loop spans 16 amino acids. The germline gives CDR1 MNHEY, CDR2 SVGAGI. CDR3 sequence: CASSYSSQGTGNTIYF. The CDR3, as DNA: TGTGCCAGCAGTTACTCGTCGCAGGGCACTGGAAACACCATATATTTT.

The chain has TRBV29-1 and TRBJ1-1; 9 bases align to TRBD1. Germline V CDR1 and CDR2: SQVTM, ANQGSEA. V dropped 6 bases and J dropped 0; count of bases not matched to a gene: 2. The CDR3 contains 13 residues. CDR3 in DNA: TGCAGCGTCGGGACAGGGATGAACACTGAAGCTTTCTTT. Protein product: CSVGTGMNTEAFF.

The chain couples TRBV11-2 to TRBJ2-1; TRBD1 agrees at 9 bases. Germline V gene data show CDR1 as SGHAT and CDR2 as FQNNGV. The V and J ends lost 5 bases and 2 bases, in that order; junction bases with no gene match: 4. This CDR3 is 15 amino acids long. CDR3 DNA: TGTGCCAGCAGCAACCGGGACAGGGCCTACAATGAGCAGTTCTTC. Amino acids: CASSNRDRAYNEQFF.

The CDR3 DNA follows: TGTGCCAGCAGCTCCCGGGACTATCCTCTCAAAGAGCAGTACTTC. This codes for CASSSRDYPLKEQYF. The rearrangement joins TRBV12-1 to TRBJ2-7; no check of the table's D call, TRBD2, against the DNA was made. TRBV12-1 is shown as a pseudogene. The CDR3 consists of 15 residues.

This clonotype was counted many times. The V gene is TRBV10-3, the J gene TRBJ1-1; D unresolved. The V end was cut by 1 base, the J end by 1 base, with 10 bases between. CDR3 length: 15 amino acids. The germline gives CDR1 ENHRY, CDR2 SYGVKD. CDR3 protein: CAISEWAVGNTEAFF. CDR3 nucleotides: TGTGCCATCAGTGAGTGGGCAGTGGGGAACACTGAAGCTTTCTTT.

Only a few counts were recorded for this clonotype. This chain links TRBV7-9 with TRBJ2-7; D gene ambiguous. V was cut by 7 bases and J by 5 bases, with 15 bases left in between. The germline gives CDR1 SEHNR, CDR2 FQNEAQ (reference sequence). CDR3 length equals 13 residues. The CDR3 DNA follows: TGTGCCAGCACCCTCCTGGACCGAGACGAGCAGTACTTC. Its translation is CASTLLDRDEQYF.

This rearrangement joins TRBV7-2 to TRBJ2-3; perhaps TRBD2 as D (6 bases). V was clipped by 0 bases and J by 0 bases, with 13 bases between them. The CDR3 has 17 residues. Per the germline V gene, CDR1 is SGHTA and CDR2 is FQGNSA. The DNA for the CDR3 is TGTGCCAGCAGCTTAGCGGGGCGGGATTCTAGCACAGATACGCAGTATTTT. Amino acids: CASSLAGRDSSTDTQYF.

The chain carries TRBV5-1 and TRBJ1-1, with no clear D. Germline V lookup: CDR1 SGHRS, CDR2 YFSETQ. The length of the CDR3 is 15 residues. V lost 0 bases, J lost 3 bases, and 12 bases lay in between. In DNA, the CDR3 is TGCGCCAGCAGCTTGGAGGAGGGAGGGTACACTGAAGCTTTCTTT. It yields the protein CASSLEEGGYTEAFF.

The chain joins TRBV6-5 to TRBJ2-7; TRBD2 matches at 8 bases. From germline, CDR1 is MNHEY and CDR2 SVGAGI. J lost 2 bases, V lost 2 bases, and 8 bases had no gene match. The CDR3 consists of 16 residues. CDR3 loop: CASSYTRLAGPYEQYF. Written as DNA, the CDR3 is TGTGCCAGCAGTTACACCAGGCTAGCGGGCCCCTACGAGCAGTACTTC.

The chain links TRBV6-5 to TRBJ1-2; no firm D call. V was cut by 2 bases and J by 9 bases, with 19 bases left in between. Germline V gives CDR1 MNHEY, CDR2 SVGAGI. The CDR3 runs 15 residues. The CDR3 DNA reads as TGTGCCAGCAGTTACGACCTCCAAGGCGGAACGCGCTACACCTTC. Translated: CASSYDLQGGTRYTF.

The sample holds one count of this clonotype. This chain connects TRBV2 to TRBJ2-5, with D perhaps assigned TRBD1 or TRBD2 (6 bases each). The germline V gene encodes CDR1 SNHLY and CDR2 FYNNEI. Trimming took off 8 bases at V and 5 bases at J, with 27 bases between the two ends. This CDR3 spans 17 amino acids. CDR3 DNA sequence: TGTGCCAGCGCCCACCAACTTAGCGGATTAGGGGGGGAGACCCAGTACTTC. This encodes CASAHQLSGLGGETQYF.

The table lists this clonotype with a few counts. The V and J genes are TRBV6-2 or TRBV6-3 and TRBJ2-6; 11 positions match TRBD2. Germline CDR1 reads MNHEY; CDR2 reads SVGEGT. The V segment lost 5 bases and the J segment 3 bases; nucleotides outside the gene matches: 9. This CDR3 spans 18 amino acids. Here the CDR3 DNA reads TGTGCCAGCAGTGCGGATTTTCTAGCGGGAGGTGGGGCCAACGTCCTGACTTTC. This translates into CASSADFLAGGGANVLTF.

The rearrangement links TRBV7-9 to TRBJ1-2, with 8 nucleotides matching TRBD1. CDR1 and CDR2 (germline): SEHNR, FQNEAQ (reference sequence). Unmatched junction bases numbered 4, after V lost 4 bases and J lost 6 bases. This CDR3 contains 13 residues. The CDR3 region is CASSSTGVDGYTF. CDR3 bases: TGTGCCAGCAGCTCGACAGGGGTAGATGGCTACACCTTC. Together with reference TRBV7-9 and TRBJ1-2, the CDR3 gives the full variable domain: DTGVSQNPRHKITKRGQNVTFRCDPISEHNRLYWYRQTLGQGPEFLTYFQNEAQLEKSRLLSDRFSAERPKGSFSTLEIQRTEQGDSAMYLCASSSTGVDGYTFGSGTRLTVV.

The CDR3 nucleotides are TGCGCCAGCAGCTTGGGTGCTAGCGGGGGGAACACCGGGGAGCTGTTTTTT. It encodes CASSLGASGGNTGELFF. The chain recombines TRBV5-1 with TRBJ2-2; 10 positions agree with TRBD2. The CDR3 runs 17 residues. J lost 1 base, V lost 0 bases, and 3 bases had no gene match. Germline V gene data show CDR1 as SGHRS and CDR2 as YFSETQ.

This clonotype has only a few counts. The rearrangement joins TRBV12-3 or TRBV12-4 to TRBJ2-1; D not resolved. The CDR3 is made up of 13 amino acids. Trimming removed 5 bases at V and 4 bases at J, with 9 bases between. CDR3 bases: TGTGCCAGCAGTAGCGAGTTTTACAATGAGCAGTTCTTC. Translation: CASSSEFYNEQFF.

This chain links TRBV19 with TRBJ2-2, with TRBD2 identical over 9 bases. Germline V gene data show CDR1 as LNHDA and CDR2 as SQIVND (reference sequence). This CDR3 region has 16 residues. The V gene end was trimmed by 4 bases and the J gene end by 2 bases; junction bases not matched to a gene: 5. CDR3 region: CASSTGTSRNTGELFF. The CDR3 DNA sequence: TGTGCCAGTAGTACCGGGACTAGCAGAAACACCGGGGAGCTGTTTTTT.

This clonotype was seen only a few times. V and J are TRBV4-3 and TRBJ2-7; TRBD1 matches at 9 bases. With V trimmed by 1 base and J by 2 bases, 3 bases remained unmatched. CDR3 length equals 15 residues. CDR1 and CDR2 from the germline V gene are LGHNA and YSLEER. The CDR3 is CASSQARQGAYEQYF. CDR3 bases: TGCGCCAGCAGCCAAGCCCGACAGGGGGCCTACGAGCAGTACTTC.

This clonotype has at least ten counts. The chain couples TRBV6-5 to TRBJ1-3; D uncertain. This CDR3 contains 16 residues. CDR1 is MNHEY and CDR2 is SVGAGI in the germline V gene. The V and J ends lost 2 bases and 0 bases respectively, with 11 bases between them. CDR3 amino acids: CASSYNFSSSGNTIYF. DNA for the CDR3: TGTGCCAGCAGTTACAATTTCAGCAGCTCTGGAAACACCATATATTTT.

This clonotype was seen at least ten times. The CDR3 region is CSARVGLLDIQYF. DNA for the CDR3: TGCAGCGCCAGGGTCGGGCTCTTAGACATTCAGTACTTC. V and J are TRBV29-1 and TRBJ2-4; D might be TRBD1 (5 bases). V was clipped by 7 bases and J by 8 bases, with 18 bases between them. CDR1 and CDR2 (germline): SQVTM, ANQGSEA. The CDR3 is made up of 13 amino acids.

The rearrangement links TRBV6-2 or TRBV6-3 to TRBJ2-5, with D hard to call. Trimming pared 5 bases from V and 5 bases from J, leaving 24 bases between. CDR1 MNHEY and CDR2 SVGEGT come from the germline V gene. CDR3 length: 17 residues. The CDR3 loop is CASSLNTHEDPTETQYF. As DNA, the CDR3 is TGTGCCAGCAGTCTTAACACCCACGAGGATCCTACGGAGACCCAGTACTTC.

This clonotype has only a few counts. This chain links TRBV9 with TRBJ1-1; possible D gene TRBD1, 5 bases. Germline-derived CDR1 and CDR2 are SGDLS and YYNGEE. CDR3 length: 15 residues. Trimming shortened V by 1 base and J by 7 bases, and 17 bases separated the two germline ends. The CDR3 loop reads CASSVSGGVGGEAFF. The CDR3 DNA follows: TGTGCCAGCAGCGTATCCGGAGGTGTGGGGGGTGAAGCTTTCTTT.